This TCR beta chain was retrieved from a study of cytomegalovirus exposure and HLA in healthy donors. Study-level findings and limits: Subsequent analysis found a tendency for first-cohort TCR clusters to co-occur within the 90 to 150 validation repertoires. The authors enumerated roughly 160 TCR beta chains as linked to cytomegalovirus. Despite most TCR sequences being rare, some public TCRs occurred in many donors.

Details on this clone: What it binds is unknown.

Trimming pared 6 bases from V and 2 bases from J, leaving 15 bases between. Per germline, CDR1 MDHEN and CDR2 SYDVKM. This CDR3 has 15 residues. The table came from immunoSEQ multiplex PCR; TCRdb's copy has only in-frame clones and leaves some out. The table has around 74,000 clones, around four fifths seen once; the top ten hold less than 3%. This TCR was sampled from a man aged 25-45 years in good health and CMV-seronegative. Input material: PBMCs. The chain employs TRBV28 and TRBJ2-3; TRBD1 is a possible D gene (5 bases). CDR3 nucleotides: TGTGCCAGCAGCCGCGAGCAGGGTCACACAGATACGCAGTATTTT. Amino acids: CASSREQGHTDTQYF.